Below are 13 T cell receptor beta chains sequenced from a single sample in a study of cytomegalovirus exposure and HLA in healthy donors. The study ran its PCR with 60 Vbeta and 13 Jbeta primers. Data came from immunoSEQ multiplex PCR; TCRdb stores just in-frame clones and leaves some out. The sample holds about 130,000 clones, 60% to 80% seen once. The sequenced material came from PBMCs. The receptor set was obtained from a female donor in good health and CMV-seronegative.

As DNA, the CDR3 is TGTGCCAGCAGTTTAAATACAGGGCACACCGGGGAGCTGTTTTTT. Protein: CASSLNTGHTGELFF. The chain uses TRBV28 and TRBJ2-2; tentatively, D is TRBD1 (6 bases). CDR3 length: 15 residues. V was shortened by 2 bases and J by 3 bases, with 10 bases between the two germline ends. Germline CDR1 reads MDHEN; CDR2 reads SYDVKM.

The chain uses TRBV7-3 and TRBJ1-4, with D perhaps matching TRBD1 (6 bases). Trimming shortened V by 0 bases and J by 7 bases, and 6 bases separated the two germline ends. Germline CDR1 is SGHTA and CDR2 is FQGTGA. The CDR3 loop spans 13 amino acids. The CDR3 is CASSLTRGEKLFF. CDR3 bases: TGTGCCAGCAGCTTAACCAGGGGTGAAAAACTGTTTTTT.

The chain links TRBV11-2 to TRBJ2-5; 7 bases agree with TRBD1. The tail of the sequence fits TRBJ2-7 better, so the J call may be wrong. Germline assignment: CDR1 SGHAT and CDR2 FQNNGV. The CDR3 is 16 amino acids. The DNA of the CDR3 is TGTGCCAGCAGCTTAGATCCCGGGACAGCGAACTACGAGCAGTACTTC. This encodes CASSLDPGTANYEQYF.

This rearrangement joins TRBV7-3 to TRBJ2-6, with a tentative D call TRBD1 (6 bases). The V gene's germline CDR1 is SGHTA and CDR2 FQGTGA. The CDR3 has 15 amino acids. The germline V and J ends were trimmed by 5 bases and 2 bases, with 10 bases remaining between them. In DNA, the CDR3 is TGTGCCAGCAGCCCTAACAGGGCTGGGGCCAACGTCCTGACTTTC. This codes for CASSPNRAGANVLTF. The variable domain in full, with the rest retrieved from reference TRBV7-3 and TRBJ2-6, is GAGVSQTPSNKVTEKGKYVELRCDPISGHTALYWYRQSLGQGPEFLIYFQGTGAADDSGLPNDRFFAVRPEGSVSTLKIQRTERGDSAVYLCASSPNRAGANVLTFGAGSRLTVL.

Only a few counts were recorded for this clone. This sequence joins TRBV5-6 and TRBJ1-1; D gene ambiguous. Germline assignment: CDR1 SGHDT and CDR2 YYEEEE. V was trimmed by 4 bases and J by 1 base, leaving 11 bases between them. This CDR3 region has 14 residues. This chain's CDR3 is CASSLLEPNTEAFF. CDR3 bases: TGTGCCAGCAGCCTGCTGGAGCCGAACACTGAAGCTTTCTTT.

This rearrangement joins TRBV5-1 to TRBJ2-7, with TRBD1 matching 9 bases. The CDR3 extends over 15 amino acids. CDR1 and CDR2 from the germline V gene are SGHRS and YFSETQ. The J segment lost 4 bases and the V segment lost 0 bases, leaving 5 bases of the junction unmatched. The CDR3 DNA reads TGCGCCAGCAGCTTGGGTGTGGGACAGGGTTACGAGCAGTACTTC. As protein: CASSLGVGQGYEQYF.

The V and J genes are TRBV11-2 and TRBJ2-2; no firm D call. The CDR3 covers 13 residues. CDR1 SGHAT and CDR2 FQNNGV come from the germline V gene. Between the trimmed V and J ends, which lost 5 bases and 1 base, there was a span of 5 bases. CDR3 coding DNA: TGTGCCAGCAGCCTCAGGAACACCGGGGAGCTGTTTTTT. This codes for CASSLRNTGELFF.

CDR3 sequence (DNA): TGTGCCAGCAGAGGGGACAGGGCCCAGCCCCAGCATTTT. Its protein is CASRGDRAQPQHF. The chain uses TRBV6-1 and TRBJ1-5, with 9 bases that match TRBD1. The germline V gene encodes CDR1 MNHNS and CDR2 SASEGT. With V trimmed by 6 bases and J by 7 bases, 4 bases remained unmatched. This CDR3 contains 13 residues.

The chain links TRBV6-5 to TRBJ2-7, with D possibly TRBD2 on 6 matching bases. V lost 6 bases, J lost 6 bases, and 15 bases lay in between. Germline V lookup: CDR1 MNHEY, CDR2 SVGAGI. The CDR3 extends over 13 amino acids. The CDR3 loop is CASRELGLSEQYF. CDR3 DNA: TGTGCCAGCAGGGAACTGGGACTCTCCGAGCAGTACTTC.

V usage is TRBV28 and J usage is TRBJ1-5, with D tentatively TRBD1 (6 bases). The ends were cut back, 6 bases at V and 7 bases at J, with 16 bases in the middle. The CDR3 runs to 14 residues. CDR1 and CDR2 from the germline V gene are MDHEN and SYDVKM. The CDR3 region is CASRRGQSTQPQHF. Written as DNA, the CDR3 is TGTGCCAGCAGACGAGGACAGTCAACCCAGCCCCAGCATTTT.

The CDR3 region has the DNA TGCGCCAGCAGCCCGGCGGCGTCGGGGGACCTGAAAAAACTGTTTTTT. Its translation: CASSPAASGDLKKLFF. This sequence joins TRBV5-1 and TRBJ1-4, with D perhaps matching TRBD1 (5 bases). Germline V lookup: CDR1 SGHRS, CDR2 YFSETQ. V shed 4 bases and J shed 9 bases, with 22 bases lying between them. The CDR3 has 16 residues. Full variable domain (outside the CDR3, taken from reference TRBV5-1 and TRBJ1-4): KAGVTQTPRYLIKTRGQQVTLSCSPISGHRSVSWYQQTPGQGLQFLFEYFSETQRNKGNFPGRFSGRQFSNSRSEMNVSTLELGDSALYLCASSPAASGDLKKLFFGSGTQLSVL.

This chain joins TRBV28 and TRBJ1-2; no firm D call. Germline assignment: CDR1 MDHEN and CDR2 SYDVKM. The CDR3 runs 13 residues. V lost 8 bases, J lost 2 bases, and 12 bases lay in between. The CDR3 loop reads CASLRSGNYGYTF. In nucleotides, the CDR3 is TGTGCCAGCCTCCGTTCCGGGAACTATGGCTACACCTTC.

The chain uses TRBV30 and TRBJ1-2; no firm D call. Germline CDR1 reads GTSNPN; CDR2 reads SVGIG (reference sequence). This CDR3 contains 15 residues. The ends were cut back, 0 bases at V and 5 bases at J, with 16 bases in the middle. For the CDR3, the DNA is TGTGCCTGGAGTGTACGTTCGAGCGCCCCTTATGGCTACACCTTC. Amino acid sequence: CAWSVRSSAPYGYTF.